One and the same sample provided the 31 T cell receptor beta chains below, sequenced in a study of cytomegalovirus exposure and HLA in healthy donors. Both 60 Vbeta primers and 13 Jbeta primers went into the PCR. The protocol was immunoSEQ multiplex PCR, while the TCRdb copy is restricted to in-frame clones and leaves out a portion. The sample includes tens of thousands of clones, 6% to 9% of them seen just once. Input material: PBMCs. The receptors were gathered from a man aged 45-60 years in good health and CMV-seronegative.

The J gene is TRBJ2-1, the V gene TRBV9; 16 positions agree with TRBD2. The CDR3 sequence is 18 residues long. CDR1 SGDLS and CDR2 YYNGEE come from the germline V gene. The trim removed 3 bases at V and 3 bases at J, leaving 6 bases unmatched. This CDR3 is CASSGGTSGRVSYNEQFF. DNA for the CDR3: TGTGCCAGCAGCGGGGGGACTAGCGGGAGGGTAAGCTACAATGAGCAGTTCTTC.

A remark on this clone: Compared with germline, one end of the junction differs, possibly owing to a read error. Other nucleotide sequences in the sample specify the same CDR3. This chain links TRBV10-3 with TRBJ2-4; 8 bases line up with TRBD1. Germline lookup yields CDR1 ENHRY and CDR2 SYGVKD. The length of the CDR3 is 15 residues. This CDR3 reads CAIKEGQGGKNIQYF. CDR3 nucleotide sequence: TGTGCCATCAAAGAAGGACAGGGCGGCAAAAACATCCAGTACTTC.

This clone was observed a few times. The CDR3 protein is CASSQDHGSPLHF. The CDR3 DNA follows: TGTGCCAGCAGCCAAGATCACGGTTCACCCCTCCACTTT. J is TRBJ1-6 and V is TRBV4-2, with unresolved D. The V end was cut by 0 bases, the J end by 9 bases, with 6 bases between. Germline assignment: CDR1 LGHNA and CDR2 YNFKEQ. CDR3 size: 13 residues.

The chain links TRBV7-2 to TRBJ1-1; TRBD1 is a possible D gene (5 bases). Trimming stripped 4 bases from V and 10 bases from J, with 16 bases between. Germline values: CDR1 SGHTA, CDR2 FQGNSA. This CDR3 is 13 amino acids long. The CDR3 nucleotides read TGTGCCAGCAGCTCGTACCCGAACACAGGAGCTTTCTTT. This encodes CASSSYPNTGAFF. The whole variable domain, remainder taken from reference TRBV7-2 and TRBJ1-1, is GAGVSQSPSNKVTEKGKDVELRCDPISGHTALYWYRQSLGQGLEFLIYFQGNSAPDKSGLPSDRFSAERTGGSVSTLTIQRTQQEDSAVYLCASSSYPNTGAFFGQGTRLTVV.

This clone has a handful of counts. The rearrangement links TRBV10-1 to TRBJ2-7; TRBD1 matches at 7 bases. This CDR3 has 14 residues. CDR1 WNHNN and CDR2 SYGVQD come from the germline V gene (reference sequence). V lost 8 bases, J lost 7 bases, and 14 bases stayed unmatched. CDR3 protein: CASGGRTGASEQYF. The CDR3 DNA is TGCGCCAGCGGCGGCCGGACAGGAGCTTCAGAGCAGTACTTC.

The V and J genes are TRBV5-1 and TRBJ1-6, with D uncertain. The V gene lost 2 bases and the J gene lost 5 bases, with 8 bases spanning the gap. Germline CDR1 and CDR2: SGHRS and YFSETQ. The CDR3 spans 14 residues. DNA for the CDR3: TGCGCCAGCAGCTTCACCGGGAATAATTCACCCCTCCACTTT. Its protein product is CASSFTGNNSPLHF.

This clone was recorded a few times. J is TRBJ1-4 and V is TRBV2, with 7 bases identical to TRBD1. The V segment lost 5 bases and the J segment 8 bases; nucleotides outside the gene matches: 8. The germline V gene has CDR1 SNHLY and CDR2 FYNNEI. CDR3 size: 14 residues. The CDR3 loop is CASSRDSLWEKLFF. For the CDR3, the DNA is TGTGCCAGCAGTAGGGACAGCCTGTGGGAAAAACTGTTTTTT.

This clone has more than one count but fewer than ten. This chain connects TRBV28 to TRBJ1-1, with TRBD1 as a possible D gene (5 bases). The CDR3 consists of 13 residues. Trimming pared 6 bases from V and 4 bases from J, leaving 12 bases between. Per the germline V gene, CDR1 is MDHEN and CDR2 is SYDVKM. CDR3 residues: CASRSPGGTEAFF. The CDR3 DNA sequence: TGTGCCAGCAGATCCCCCGGGGGCACTGAAGCTTTCTTT.

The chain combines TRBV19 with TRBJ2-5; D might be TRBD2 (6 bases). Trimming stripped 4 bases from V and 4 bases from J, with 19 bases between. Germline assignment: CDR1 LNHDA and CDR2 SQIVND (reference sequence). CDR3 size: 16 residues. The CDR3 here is CASSNYGSGLGETQYF. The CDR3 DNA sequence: TGTGCCAGTAGTAATTACGGGAGCGGTCTGGGAGAGACCCAGTACTTC.

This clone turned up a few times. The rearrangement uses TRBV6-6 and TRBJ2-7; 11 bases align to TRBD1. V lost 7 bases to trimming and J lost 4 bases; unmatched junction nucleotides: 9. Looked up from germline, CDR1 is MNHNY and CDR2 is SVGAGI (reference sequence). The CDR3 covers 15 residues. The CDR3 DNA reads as TGTGCCAGCACCCTGGGAGGGACAGGGGGTTACGAGCAGTACTTC. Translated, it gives CASTLGGTGGYEQYF.

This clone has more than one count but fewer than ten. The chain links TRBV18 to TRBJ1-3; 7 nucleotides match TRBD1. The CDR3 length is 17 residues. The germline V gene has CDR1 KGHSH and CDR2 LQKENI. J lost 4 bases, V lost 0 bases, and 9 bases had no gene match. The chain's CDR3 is CASSPPTGTALGNTIYF. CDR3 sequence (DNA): TGTGCCAGCTCACCACCGACCGGGACAGCCCTAGGAAACACCATATATTTT. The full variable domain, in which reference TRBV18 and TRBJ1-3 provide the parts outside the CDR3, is NAGVMQNPRHLVRRRGQEARLRCSPMKGHSHVYWYRQLPEEGLKFMVYLQKENIIDESGMPKERFSAEFPKEGPSILRIQQVVRGDSAAYFCASSPPTGTALGNTIYFGEGSWLTVV.

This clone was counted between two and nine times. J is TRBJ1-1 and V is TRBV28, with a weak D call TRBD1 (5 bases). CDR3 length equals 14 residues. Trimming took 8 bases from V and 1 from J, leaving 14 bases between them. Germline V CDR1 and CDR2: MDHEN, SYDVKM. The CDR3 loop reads CASVTPQGNTEAFF. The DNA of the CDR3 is TGTGCCAGCGTCACCCCCCAGGGGAACACTGAAGCTTTCTTT.

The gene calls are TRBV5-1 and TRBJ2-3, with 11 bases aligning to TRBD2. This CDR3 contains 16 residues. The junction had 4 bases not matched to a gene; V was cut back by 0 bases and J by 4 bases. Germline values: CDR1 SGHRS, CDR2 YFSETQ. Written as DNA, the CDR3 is TGCGCCAGCAGCTTGGCCCTAGCGGGGGGATCAGATACGCAGTATTTT. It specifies CASSLALAGGSDTQYF.

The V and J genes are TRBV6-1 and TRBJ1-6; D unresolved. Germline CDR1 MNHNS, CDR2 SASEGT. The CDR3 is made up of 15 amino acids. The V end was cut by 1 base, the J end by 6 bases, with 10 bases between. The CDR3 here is CASSEVVDSNSPLHF. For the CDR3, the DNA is TGTGCCAGCAGTGAAGTGGTCGACTCTAATTCACCCCTCCACTTT.

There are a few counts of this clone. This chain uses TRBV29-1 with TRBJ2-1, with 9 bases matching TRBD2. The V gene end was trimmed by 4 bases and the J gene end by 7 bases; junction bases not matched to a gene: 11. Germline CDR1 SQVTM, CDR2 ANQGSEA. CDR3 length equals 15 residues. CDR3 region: CSVGQRLAGSNEQFF. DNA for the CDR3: TGCAGCGTTGGTCAGCGTCTAGCGGGGTCGAATGAGCAGTTCTTC.

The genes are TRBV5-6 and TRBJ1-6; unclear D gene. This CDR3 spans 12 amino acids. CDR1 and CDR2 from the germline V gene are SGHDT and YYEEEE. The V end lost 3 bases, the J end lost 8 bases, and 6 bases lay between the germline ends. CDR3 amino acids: CASSSQYSPLHF. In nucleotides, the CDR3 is TGTGCCAGCAGCTCACAGTATTCACCCCTCCACTTT. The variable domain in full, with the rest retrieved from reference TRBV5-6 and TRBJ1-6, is DAGVTQSPTHLIKTRGQQVTLRCSPKSGHDTVSWYQQALGQGPQFIFQYYEEEERQRGNFPDRFSGHQFPNYSSELNVNALLLGDSALYLCASSSQYSPLHFGNGTRLTVT.

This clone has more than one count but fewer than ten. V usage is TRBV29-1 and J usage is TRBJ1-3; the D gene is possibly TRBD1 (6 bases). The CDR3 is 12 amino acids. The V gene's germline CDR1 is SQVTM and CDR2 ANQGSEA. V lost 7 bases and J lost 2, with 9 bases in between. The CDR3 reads CSAGQPGNTIYF. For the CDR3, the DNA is TGCAGCGCCGGACAGCCTGGAAACACCATATATTTT.

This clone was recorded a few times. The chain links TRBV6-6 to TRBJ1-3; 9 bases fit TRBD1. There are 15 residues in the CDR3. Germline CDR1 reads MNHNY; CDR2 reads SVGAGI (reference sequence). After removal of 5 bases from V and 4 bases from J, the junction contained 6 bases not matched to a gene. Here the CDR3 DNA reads TGTGCCAGCAGTCTTGGACAGGGGAGGGGAAACACCATATATTTT. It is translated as CASSLGQGRGNTIYF.

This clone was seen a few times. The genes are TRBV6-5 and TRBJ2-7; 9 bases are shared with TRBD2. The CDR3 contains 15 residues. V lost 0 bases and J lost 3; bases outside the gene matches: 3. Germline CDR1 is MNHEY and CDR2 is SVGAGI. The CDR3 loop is CASSYSSAGGYEQYF. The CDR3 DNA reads TGTGCCAGCAGTTACTCGTCAGCGGGGGGCTACGAGCAGTACTTC.

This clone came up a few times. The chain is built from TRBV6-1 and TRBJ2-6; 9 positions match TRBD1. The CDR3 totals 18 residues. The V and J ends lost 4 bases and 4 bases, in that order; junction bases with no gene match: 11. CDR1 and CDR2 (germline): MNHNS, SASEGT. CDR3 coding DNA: TGTGCCAGCAGTGCGTCCGGGACAGGGCTAAACGGGGCCAACGTCCTGACTTTC. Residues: CASSASGTGLNGANVLTF.

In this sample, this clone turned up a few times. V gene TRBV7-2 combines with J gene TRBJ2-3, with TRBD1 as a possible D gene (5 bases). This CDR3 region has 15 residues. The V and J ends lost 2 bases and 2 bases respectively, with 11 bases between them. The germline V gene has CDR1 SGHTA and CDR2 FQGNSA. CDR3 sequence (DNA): TGTGCCAGCAGCTTACAGGGTTCCTACACAGATACGCAGTATTTT. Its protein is CASSLQGSYTDTQYF.

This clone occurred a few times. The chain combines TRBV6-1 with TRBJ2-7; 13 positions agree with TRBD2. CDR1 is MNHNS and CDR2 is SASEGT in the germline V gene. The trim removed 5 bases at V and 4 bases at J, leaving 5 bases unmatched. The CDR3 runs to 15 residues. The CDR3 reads CASSTRTSGSYEQYF. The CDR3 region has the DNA TGTGCCAGCAGTACCCGGACTAGCGGGAGTTACGAGCAGTACTTC.

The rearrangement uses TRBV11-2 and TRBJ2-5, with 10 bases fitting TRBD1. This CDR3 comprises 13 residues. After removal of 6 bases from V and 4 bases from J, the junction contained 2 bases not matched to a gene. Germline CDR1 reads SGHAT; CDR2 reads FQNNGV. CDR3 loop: CASRGQGRETQYF. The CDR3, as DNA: TGTGCCAGCAGGGGACAGGGGAGAGAGACCCAGTACTTC.

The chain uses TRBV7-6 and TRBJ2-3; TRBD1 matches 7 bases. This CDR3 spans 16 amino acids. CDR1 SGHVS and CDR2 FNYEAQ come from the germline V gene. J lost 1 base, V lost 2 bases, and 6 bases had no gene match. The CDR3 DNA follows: TGTGCCAGCAGCTTAAGGACAGGTCAAGGCACAGATACGCAGTATTTT. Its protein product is CASSLRTGQGTDTQYF.

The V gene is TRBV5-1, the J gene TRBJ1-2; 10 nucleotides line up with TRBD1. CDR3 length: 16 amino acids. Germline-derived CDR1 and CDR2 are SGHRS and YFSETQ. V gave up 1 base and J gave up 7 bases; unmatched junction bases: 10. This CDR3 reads CASSLIGRQGASGYTF. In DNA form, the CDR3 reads TGCGCCAGCAGCTTGATTGGGAGACAGGGGGCGTCTGGCTACACCTTC.

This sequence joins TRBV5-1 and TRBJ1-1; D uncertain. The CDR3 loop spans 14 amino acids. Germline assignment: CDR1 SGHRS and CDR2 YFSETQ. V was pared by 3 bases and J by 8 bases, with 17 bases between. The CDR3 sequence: CASSSILDPGEAFF. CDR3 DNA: TGCGCCAGCAGCTCTATCTTAGACCCCGGGGAAGCTTTCTTT.

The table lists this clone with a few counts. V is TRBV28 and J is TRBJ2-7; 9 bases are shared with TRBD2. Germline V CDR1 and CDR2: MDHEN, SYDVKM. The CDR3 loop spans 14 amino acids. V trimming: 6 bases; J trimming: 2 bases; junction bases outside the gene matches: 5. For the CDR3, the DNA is TGTGCCAGCAGACTGGCGGGAGGGACCTACGAGCAGTACTTC. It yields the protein CASRLAGGTYEQYF. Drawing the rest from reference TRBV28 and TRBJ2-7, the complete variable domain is DVKVTQSSRYLVKRTGEKVFLECVQDMDHENMFWYRQDPGLGLRLIYFSYDVKMKEKGDIPEGYSVSREKKERFSLILESASTNQTSMYLCASRLAGGTYEQYFGPGTRLTVT.

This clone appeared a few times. CDR3 protein: CASSHRDRVDTQYF. CDR3 sequence (DNA): TGTGCCAGCAGCCACCGGGACAGGGTAGATACGCAGTATTTT. The chain uses TRBV4-2 and TRBJ2-3, with 9 positions matching TRBD1. Unmatched junction bases numbered 3, after V lost 3 bases and J lost 5 bases. The CDR3 is made up of 14 amino acids. Germline CDR1 is LGHNA and CDR2 is YNFKEQ.

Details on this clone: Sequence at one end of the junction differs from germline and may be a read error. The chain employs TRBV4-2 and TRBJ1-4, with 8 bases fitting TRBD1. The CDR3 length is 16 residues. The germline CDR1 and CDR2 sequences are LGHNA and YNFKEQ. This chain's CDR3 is CASSQVGGQGYEKLFF. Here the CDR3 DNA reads TGTGCCAGCAGTCAAGTGGGTGGACAGGGATATGAAAAACTGTTTTTT.

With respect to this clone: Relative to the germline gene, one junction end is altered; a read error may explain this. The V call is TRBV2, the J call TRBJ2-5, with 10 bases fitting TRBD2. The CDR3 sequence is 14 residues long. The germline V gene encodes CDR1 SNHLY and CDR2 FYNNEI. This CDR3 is CASIRLAGKEAQYF. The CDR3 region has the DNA TGTGCCAGTATTCGACTAGCGGGCAAAGAGGCCCAGTACTTC.

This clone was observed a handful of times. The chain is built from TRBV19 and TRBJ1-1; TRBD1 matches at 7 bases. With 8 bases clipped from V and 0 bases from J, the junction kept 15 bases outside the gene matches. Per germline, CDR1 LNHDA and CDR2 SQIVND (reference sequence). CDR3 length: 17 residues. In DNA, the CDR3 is TGTGCCAGTGGCCGCGGGACAGACCCTTCCATGAACACTGAAGCTTTCTTT. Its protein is CASGRGTDPSMNTEAFF.